This T cell receptor beta chain originates from a study of CD8 T cells in ankylosing spondylitis. Trimming took off 5 bases at V and 4 bases at J, with 12 bases between the two ends. From germline, CDR1 is SEHNR and CDR2 FQNEAQ (reference sequence). This CDR3 contains 13 residues. TCRdb ran MiXCR on the 5' RACE reads and lists one entry per CDR3 protein. The data show about 390,000 distinct CDR3 sequences, with around 20% seen just once and roughly 16% held by the top ten. General study points: As for the disease-linked clones, they showed a CD8+ phenotype and occurred at relatively low frequencies in peripheral blood. Past research had described some motif variants in reactive arthritis synovial fluid and blood. Blood from ankylosing spondylitis patients appeared to carry a characteristic roughly 8-variant TCR beta motif. The clones that were linked to disease were reported to be significantly enriched in matched synovial fluid samples from ankylosing spondylitis patients.

To note about this clonotype: The antigen is not known.

The sample consisted of blood, either unsorted or a sorted T cell fraction (not recorded which). The rearrangement links TRBV7-9 to TRBJ2-7; weak D call: TRBD1 (6 bases). The clonotype was recovered from a male donor with ankylosing spondylitis. The CDR3 sequence is CASSPQTGYEQYF. DNA for the CDR3: TGTGCCAGCAGCCCGCAAACAGGGTACGAGCAGTACTTC.